Each of the 6 T cell receptor beta chains below was sequenced from the same sample in a study of shared clonotypes between healthy human individuals. This table comes from immunoSEQ multiplex PCR, and its TCRdb copy is limited to in-frame clones, with some not included. The sample carries about 2 million clones, approximately 94% recorded once. Naive CD8 cells lacked CD45RO and underwent positive selection for CCR7, leaving out terminally differentiated effector memory CD45RA+ cells. What was sequenced was naive CD8+ T cells sorted from blood. The source is a man aged 18 to 35 in good health.

The chain uses TRBV2 and TRBJ1-4, with 9 bases aligning to TRBD1. The CDR3 has 15 residues. Per germline, CDR1 SNHLY and CDR2 FYNNEI. Germline trimming cut 3 bases from V and 5 bases from J; bases unmatched to any gene: 4. The CDR3 reads CASSDNGQGNEKLFF. The CDR3 nucleotides are TGTGCCAGCAGTGATAATGGACAGGGGAATGAAAAACTGTTTTTT.

The chain uses TRBV4-3 and TRBJ2-2, with 10 bases that match TRBD1. The CDR3 runs 17 residues. Germline V gives CDR1 LGHNA, CDR2 YSLEER. Trimming cost V 1 base and J 3 bases; bases outside gene matches: 5. In DNA form, the CDR3 reads TGCGCCAGCAGCCAAGCGGGGACAGGGGTAGACACCGGGGAGCTGTTTTTT. Translating gives CASSQAGTGVDTGELFF.

This chain connects TRBV2 to TRBJ2-1; 12 nucleotides match TRBD2. CDR1 and CDR2 from the germline V gene are SNHLY and FYNNEI. V lost 3 bases and J lost 1; bases outside the gene matches: 7. This CDR3 contains 18 residues. This chain's CDR3 is CASSDRLAGGLSYNEQFF. The CDR3 DNA reads as TGTGCCAGCAGTGATCGCCTAGCGGGGGGGCTGTCCTACAATGAGCAGTTCTTC.

This rearrangement joins TRBV7-2 to TRBJ2-7; perhaps D is TRBD1 or TRBD2 (6 bases each). V was shortened by 8 bases and J by 2 bases, with 13 bases between the two germline ends. CDR3 size: 13 residues. The germline CDR1 and CDR2 sequences are SGHTA and FQGNSA. The CDR3, as DNA: TGTGCCAGCGCCTGGGGGGCCCCCTACGAGCAGTACTTC. Translation: CASAWGAPYEQYF.

This chain connects TRBV13 to TRBJ1-2; D call uncertain. The CDR3 has 13 amino acids. The V end lost 4 bases, the J end lost 4 bases, and 10 bases lay between the germline ends. CDR1 and CDR2 from the germline V gene are PRHDT and FYEKMQ (reference sequence). CDR3 sequence: CASSSTGPYGYTF. The CDR3 DNA sequence: TGTGCCAGCAGCTCTACCGGGCCCTATGGCTACACCTTC.

The V gene is TRBV6-1, the J gene TRBJ1-5, with 8 bases that match TRBD1. The CDR3 length is 14 residues. Germline V CDR1 and CDR2: MNHNS, SASEGT. The V gene end was trimmed by 3 bases and the J gene end by 6 bases; junction bases not matched to a gene: 4. The CDR3 DNA sequence: TGTGCCAGCAGTGACCCAGGGGGCAGTCAGCCCCAGCATTTT. This codes for CASSDPGGSQPQHF.